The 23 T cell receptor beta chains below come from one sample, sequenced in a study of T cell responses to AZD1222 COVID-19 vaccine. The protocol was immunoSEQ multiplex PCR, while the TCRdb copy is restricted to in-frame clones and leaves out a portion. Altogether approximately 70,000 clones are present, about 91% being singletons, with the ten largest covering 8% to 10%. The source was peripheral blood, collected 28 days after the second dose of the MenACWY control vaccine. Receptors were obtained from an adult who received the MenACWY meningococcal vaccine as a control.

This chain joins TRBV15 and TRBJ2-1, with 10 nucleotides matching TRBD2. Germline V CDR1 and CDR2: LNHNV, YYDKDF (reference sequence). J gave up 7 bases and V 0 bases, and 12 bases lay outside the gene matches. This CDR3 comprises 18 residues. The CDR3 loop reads CATSRDPQRAGGLNEQFF. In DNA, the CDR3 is TGTGCCACCAGCAGAGATCCCCAGAGAGCGGGGGGGCTAAATGAGCAGTTCTTC. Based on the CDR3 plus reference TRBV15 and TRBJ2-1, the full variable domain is DAMVIQNPRYQVTQFGKPVTLSCSQTLNHNVMYWYQQKSSQAPKLLFHYYDKDFNNEADTPDNFQSRRPNTSFCFLDIRSPGLGDTAMYLCATSRDPQRAGGLNEQFFGPGTRLTVL.

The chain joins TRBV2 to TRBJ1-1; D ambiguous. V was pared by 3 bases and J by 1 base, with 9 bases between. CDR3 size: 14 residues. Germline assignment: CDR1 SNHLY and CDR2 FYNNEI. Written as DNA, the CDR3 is TGTGCCAGCAGTGATCGAGATAAGAACACTGAAGCTTTCTTT. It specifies CASSDRDKNTEAFF.

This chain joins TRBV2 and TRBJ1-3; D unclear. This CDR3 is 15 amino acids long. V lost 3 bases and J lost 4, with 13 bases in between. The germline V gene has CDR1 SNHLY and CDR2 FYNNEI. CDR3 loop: CASSDDGAPGNTIYF. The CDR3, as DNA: TGTGCCAGCAGTGATGACGGAGCCCCGGGAAACACCATATATTTT. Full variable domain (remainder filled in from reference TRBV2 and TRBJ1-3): EPEVTQTPSHQVTQMGQEVILRCVPISNHLYFYWYRQILGQKVEFLVSFYNNEISEKSEIFDDQFSVERPDGSNFTLKIRSTKLEDSAMYFCASSDDGAPGNTIYFGEGSWLTVV.

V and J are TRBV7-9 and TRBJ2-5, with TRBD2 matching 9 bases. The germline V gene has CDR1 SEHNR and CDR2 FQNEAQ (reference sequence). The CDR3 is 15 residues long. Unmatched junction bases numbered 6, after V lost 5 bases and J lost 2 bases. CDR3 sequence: CASSRGGDGQETQYF. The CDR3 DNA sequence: TGTGCCAGCAGCCGCGGGGGGGATGGGCAAGAGACCCAGTACTTC.

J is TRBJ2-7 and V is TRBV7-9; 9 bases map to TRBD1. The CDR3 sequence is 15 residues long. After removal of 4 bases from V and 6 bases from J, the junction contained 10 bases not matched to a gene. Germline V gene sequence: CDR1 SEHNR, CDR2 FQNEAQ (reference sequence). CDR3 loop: CASSSRTGAISEQYF. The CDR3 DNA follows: TGTGCCAGCAGCTCCCGGACAGGGGCCATTAGCGAGCAGTACTTC.

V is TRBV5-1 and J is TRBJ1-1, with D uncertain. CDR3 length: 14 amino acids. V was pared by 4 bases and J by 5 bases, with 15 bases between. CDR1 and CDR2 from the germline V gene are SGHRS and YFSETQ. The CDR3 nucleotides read TGCGCCAGCAGCACGGAGAGGCGGTGGACTGAAGCTTTCTTT. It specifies CASSTERRWTEAFF.

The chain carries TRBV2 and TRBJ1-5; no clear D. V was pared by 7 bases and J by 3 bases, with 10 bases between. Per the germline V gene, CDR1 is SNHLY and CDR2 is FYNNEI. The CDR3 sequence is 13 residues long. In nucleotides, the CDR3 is TGTGCCAGCACCTATGGTGCCAATCAGCCCCAGCATTTT. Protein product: CASTYGANQPQHF.

The DNA of the CDR3 is TGTGCCAGCAGCGTACAGGGTACCCGAAACACAGATACGCAGTATTTT. This translates into CASSVQGTRNTDTQYF. The chain recombines TRBV7-9 with TRBJ2-3, with D possibly being TRBD1 (6 bases). This CDR3 is built from 16 residues. Germline V gives CDR1 SEHNR, CDR2 FQNEAQ (reference sequence). V was clipped by 5 bases and J by 2 bases, with 17 bases between them.

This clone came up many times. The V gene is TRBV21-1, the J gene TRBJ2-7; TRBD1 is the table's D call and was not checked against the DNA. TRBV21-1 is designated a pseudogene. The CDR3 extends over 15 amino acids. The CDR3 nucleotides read TGTGCCAGCAGCACTACGGACAACACCTCCTACGAGCAGTACTTC. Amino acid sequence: CASSTTDNTSYEQYF.

The CDR3 sequence is CASSLGQGREKLFF. The CDR3 coding sequence is TGTGCCAGCAGCCTCGGACAGGGCCGCGAAAAACTGTTTTTT. The chain employs TRBV28 and TRBJ1-4, with 8 nucleotides matching TRBD1. Germline-derived CDR1 and CDR2 are MDHEN and SYDVKM. This CDR3 spans 14 amino acids. Unmatched junction bases numbered 8, after V lost 6 bases and J lost 8 bases.

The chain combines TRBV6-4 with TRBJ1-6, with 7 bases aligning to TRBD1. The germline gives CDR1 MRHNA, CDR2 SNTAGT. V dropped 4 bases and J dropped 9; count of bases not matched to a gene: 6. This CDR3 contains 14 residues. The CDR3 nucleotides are TGTGCCAGCAGTGTCGACAGGGTTAGTTCACCCCTCCACTTT. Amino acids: CASSVDRVSSPLHF.

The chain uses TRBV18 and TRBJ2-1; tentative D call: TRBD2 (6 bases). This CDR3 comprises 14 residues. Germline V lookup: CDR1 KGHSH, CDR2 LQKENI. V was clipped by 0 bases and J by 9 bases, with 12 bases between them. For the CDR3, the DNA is TGTGCCAGCTCACCACCTTACGGGAGTACTGAGCAGTTCTTC. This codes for CASSPPYGSTEQFF.

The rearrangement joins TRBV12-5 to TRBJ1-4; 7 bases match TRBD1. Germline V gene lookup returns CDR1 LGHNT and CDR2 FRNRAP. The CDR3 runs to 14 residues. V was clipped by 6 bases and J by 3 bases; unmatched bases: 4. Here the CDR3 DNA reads TGTGCTAGTGGCCCTGGGACAGCTAATGAAAAACTGTTTTTT. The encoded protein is CASGPGTANEKLFF.

The CDR3 region has the DNA TGTGCCAGCAGCCAAGTTCTTTATGGGGCCGACCAAGAGACCCAGTACTTC. It is translated as CASSQVLYGADQETQYF. V usage is TRBV3-1 (or the pseudogene TRBV3-2) and J usage is TRBJ2-5, with D tentatively TRBD1 (5 bases). The CDR3 has 17 residues. V dropped 1 base and J dropped 0 bases, with 15 bases sitting between them. Per the germline V gene, CDR1 is LGHDT and CDR2 is YNNKEL (reference sequence).

CDR3 protein: CASSERGGSSGNTIYF. The DNA for the CDR3 is TGTGCCAGCAGTGAACGGGGGGGATCCTCTGGAAACACCATATATTTT. The rearrangement links TRBV6-1 to TRBJ1-3, with D perhaps matching TRBD1 (5 bases). The CDR3 covers 16 residues. Germline V gives CDR1 MNHNS, CDR2 SASEGT. V lost 2 bases and J 0 bases, leaving 11 bases between the germline ends.

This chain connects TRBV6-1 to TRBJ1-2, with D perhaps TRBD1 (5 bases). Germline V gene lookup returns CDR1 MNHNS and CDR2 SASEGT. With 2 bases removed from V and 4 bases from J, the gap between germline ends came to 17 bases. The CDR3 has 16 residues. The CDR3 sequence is CASSESSWGVGYGYTF. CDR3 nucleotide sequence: TGTGCCAGCAGTGAATCCTCCTGGGGGGTAGGCTATGGCTACACCTTC.

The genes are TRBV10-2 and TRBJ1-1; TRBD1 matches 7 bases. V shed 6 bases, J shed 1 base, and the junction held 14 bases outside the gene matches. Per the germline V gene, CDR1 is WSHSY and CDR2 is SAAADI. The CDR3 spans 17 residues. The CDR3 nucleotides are TGCGCCAGCAGCGAGATTAAAGGGGGCTTGACGAACACTGAAGCTTTCTTT. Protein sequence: CASSEIKGGLTNTEAFF.

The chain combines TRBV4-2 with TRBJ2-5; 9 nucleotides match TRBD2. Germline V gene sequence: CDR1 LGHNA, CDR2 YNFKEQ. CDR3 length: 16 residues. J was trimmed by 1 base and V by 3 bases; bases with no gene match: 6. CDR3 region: CASSHRGRGGQETQYF. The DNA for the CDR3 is TGTGCCAGCAGCCACCGGGGGCGGGGGGGCCAAGAGACCCAGTACTTC.

For the CDR3, the DNA is TGTGCCAGTAGTATATCTACAGGGTCCGGGGAGCTGTTTTTT. Its translation is CASSISTGSGELFF. The rearrangement uses TRBV19 and TRBJ2-2, with D possibly matching TRBD1 (6 bases). The CDR3 is 14 amino acids. In germline, CDR1 is LNHDA, CDR2 SQIVND (reference sequence). Trimming stripped 2 bases from V and 6 bases from J, with 10 bases between.

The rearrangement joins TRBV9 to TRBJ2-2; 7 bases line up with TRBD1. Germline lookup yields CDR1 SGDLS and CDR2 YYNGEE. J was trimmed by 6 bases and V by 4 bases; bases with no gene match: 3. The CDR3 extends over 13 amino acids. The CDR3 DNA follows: TGTGCCAGCAGCACCAGGGGGTCCGGGGAGCTGTTTTTT. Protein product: CASSTRGSGELFF.

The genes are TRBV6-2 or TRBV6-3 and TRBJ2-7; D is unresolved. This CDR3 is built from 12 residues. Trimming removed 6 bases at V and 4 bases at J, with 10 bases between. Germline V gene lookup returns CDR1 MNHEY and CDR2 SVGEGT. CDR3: CASSYPQYEQYF. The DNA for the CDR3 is TGTGCCAGCAGCTATCCTCAATACGAGCAGTACTTC.

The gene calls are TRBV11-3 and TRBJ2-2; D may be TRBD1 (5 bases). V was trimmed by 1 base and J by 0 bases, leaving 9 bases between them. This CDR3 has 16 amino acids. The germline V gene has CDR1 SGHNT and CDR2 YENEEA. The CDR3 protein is CASSLVGAPNTGELFF. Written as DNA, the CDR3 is TGTGCCAGCAGCTTAGTTGGGGCACCGAACACCGGGGAGCTGTTTTTT.

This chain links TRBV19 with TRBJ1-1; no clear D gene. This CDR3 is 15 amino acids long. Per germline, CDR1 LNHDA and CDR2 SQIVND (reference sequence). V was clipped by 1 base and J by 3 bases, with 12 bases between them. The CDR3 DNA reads TGTGCCAGTAGTATAGTGTGGGGTTTGGACACTGAAGCTTTCTTT. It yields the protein CASSIVWGLDTEAFF.